The TCR beta chain described here comes from a study of CD8 T cells in ankylosing spondylitis. Study-wide points: In ankylosing spondylitis patients, matched synovial fluid reportedly showed significant enrichment of disease-linked clones. Clones linked to disease, bearing a CD8+ phenotype, were relatively rare in peripheral blood. Blood from ankylosing spondylitis patients appeared to carry a characteristic roughly eight-variant TCR beta motif.

Quantitative barcoded 5'-RACE was used to prepare TCR beta libraries. TCRdb re-called the 5' RACE reads through MiXCR, storing one row per CDR3 protein. The profile shows 300,000 to 350,000 distinct CDR3 sequences, around 21% of them singletons. There are many counts of this clonotype. What it recognizes is unknown. The CDR3 runs 13 residues. The V gene lost 4 bases and the J gene lost 1 base, with 10 bases spanning the gap. Germline values: CDR1 SQVTM, CDR2 ANQGSEA. What was sequenced was blood, either unsorted or a sorted T cell fraction (not recorded which). V is TRBV29-1 and J is TRBJ1-1; weak D call: TRBD1 (6 bases). This clonotype was obtained from a female donor with ankylosing spondylitis or in good health (not recorded which). In DNA form, the CDR3 reads TGCAGCGTTGCGAGGGACACGAACACTGAAGCTTTCTTT. Its translation: CSVARDTNTEAFF.